Below, 29 T cell receptor beta chains from the same sample are listed, as sequenced in a study of cytotoxic CD8 clonotypes in ibrutinib-treated CLL. Libraries were prepared by immunoSEQ multiplex PCR; TCRdb keeps only in-frame clonotypes and omits some of them. The repertoire holds about 140,000 clones, with 60% to 85% as singletons. The material sequenced was PBMCs, taken after 12 months of ibrutinib treatment. The receptors here all came from a human donor with chronic lymphocytic leukemia.

The CDR3 loop is CASSHRGGSYNEQFF. The DNA of the CDR3 is TGTGCCAGCAGTCACCGAGGGGGCTCCTACAATGAGCAGTTCTTC. The chain uses TRBV27 and TRBJ2-1; perhaps TRBD1 as D (6 bases). CDR1 is MNHEY and CDR2 is SMNVEV in the germline V gene (reference sequence). This CDR3 has 15 amino acids. V was cut by 5 bases and J by 0 bases, with 11 bases left in between.

This clone was observed a single time. V gene TRBV28 combines with J gene TRBJ2-7, with D tentatively TRBD1 or TRBD2 (5 bases each). This CDR3 comprises 13 residues. The V gene lost 2 bases and the J gene lost 2 bases, with 7 bases spanning the gap. The germline V gene has CDR1 MDHEN and CDR2 SYDVKM. The CDR3 DNA reads as TGTGCCAGCAGTTTACCGGGGCCCTACGAGCAGTACTTC. Encoded protein: CASSLPGPYEQYF.

V gene TRBV18 combines with J gene TRBJ1-2, with D perhaps matching TRBD1 (5 bases). The V and J ends lost 2 bases and 3 bases respectively, with 7 bases between them. CDR3 length: 13 amino acids. Germline V lookup: CDR1 KGHSH, CDR2 LQKENI. In DNA form, the CDR3 reads TGTGCCAGCTCACCAGAGACAGACTATGGCTACACCTTC. Translation gives CASSPETDYGYTF.

CDR3 amino acids: CASAPGGANYGYTF. DNA for the CDR3: TGTGCCAGCGCTCCCGGGGGGGCTAACTATGGCTACACCTTC. The chain carries TRBV27 and TRBJ1-2, with a tentative D call TRBD1 (5 bases). The V gene's germline CDR1 is MNHEY and CDR2 SMNVEV (reference sequence). V was cut by 8 bases and J by 0 bases, with 13 bases left in between. This CDR3 contains 14 residues.

This clone is medium-sized (0.01 to 0.1%) in the sample. Other DNA sequences from this sample encode an identical CDR3 as well. The rearrangement uses TRBV28 and TRBJ2-7; 7 nucleotides match TRBD1. There are 15 residues in the CDR3. Germline CDR1 is MDHEN and CDR2 is SYDVKM. The V segment lost 6 bases and the J segment 0 bases; nucleotides outside the gene matches: 8. The DNA of the CDR3 is TGTGCCAGCAGAATAGACAGGGCTAGCTCCTACGAGCAGTACTTC. Its protein is CASRIDRASSYEQYF.

This clone was seen a handful of times. The chain links TRBV4-2 to TRBJ1-5, with no clear D. V was clipped by 2 bases and J by 2 bases, with 10 bases between them. The CDR3 runs 15 residues. Per the germline V gene, CDR1 is LGHNA and CDR2 is YNFKEQ. CDR3 protein: CASSQQTWGNQPQHF. In DNA form, the CDR3 reads TGTGCCAGCAGCCAACAAACCTGGGGCAATCAGCCCCAGCATTTT.

A note on this clone: Different DNA sequences within this sample yield the same CDR3. V is TRBV28 and J is TRBJ1-5, with D maybe TRBD1 (5 bases). Looked up from germline, CDR1 is MDHEN and CDR2 is SYDVKM. The V end lost 6 bases, the J end lost 2 bases, and 8 bases lay between the germline ends. CDR3 length: 13 amino acids. The CDR3 nucleotides read TGTGCCAGCAGCCCGGGGGGCAATCAGCCCCAGCATTTT. Protein sequence: CASSPGGNQPQHF. Variable domain in full (rest from reference TRBV28 and TRBJ1-5): DVKVTQSSRYLVKRTGEKVFLECVQDMDHENMFWYRQDPGLGLRLIYFSYDVKMKEKGDIPEGYSVSREKKERFSLILESASTNQTSMYLCASSPGGNQPQHFGDGTRLSIL.

Worth noting for this clone: One junction end disagrees with the germline gene, perhaps due to a read error. The rearrangement links TRBV7-9 to TRBJ1-2; D unresolved. Per the germline V gene, CDR1 is SEHNR and CDR2 is FQNEAQ (reference sequence). The CDR3 runs 12 residues. CDR3 loop: CASSLSVLGLIF. For the CDR3, the DNA is TGTGCCAGCAGCTTAAGTGTCTTGGGCCTTATCTTC.

Here the CDR3 DNA reads TGTGCCAGTAGGGCGGGCTCCTACAATGAGCAGTTCTTC. Its translation is CASRAGSYNEQFF. The rearrangement uses TRBV19 and TRBJ2-1, with a tentative D call TRBD2 (5 bases). Germline V gene sequence: CDR1 LNHDA, CDR2 SQIVND (reference sequence). Trimming took 6 bases from V and 0 from J, leaving 6 bases between them. The CDR3 loop spans 13 amino acids.

The chain combines TRBV5-1 with TRBJ2-7, with 8 bases matching TRBD1. V shed 1 base and J 2 bases; nucleotides not matched to a gene: 20. Looked up from germline, CDR1 is SGHRS and CDR2 is YFSETQ. The CDR3 runs 20 residues. The CDR3 reads CASSLRHGLSPGGYPYEQYF. The CDR3 bases are TGCGCCAGCAGCTTGCGTCACGGGCTCTCCCCAGGGGGCTACCCCTACGAGCAGTACTTC.

This clone was seen a single time. This chain joins TRBV5-1 and TRBJ2-5; D is unclear. V was shortened by 0 bases and J by 5 bases, with 11 bases between the two germline ends. This CDR3 has 14 residues. CDR1 and CDR2 (germline): SGHRS, YFSETQ. CDR3 in DNA: TGCGCCAGCAGCTTGGATTCCTTGTGGGAGACCCAGTACTTC. It specifies CASSLDSLWETQYF.

V usage is TRBV19 and J usage is TRBJ1-2, with D maybe TRBD1 (5 bases). The CDR3 is 14 residues long. V was pared by 3 bases and J by 8 bases, with 16 bases between. Germline CDR1 is LNHDA and CDR2 is SQIVND (reference sequence). CDR3 nucleotides: TGTGCCAGTAGTATTGTTGTAGGGGCGAGCGGCTACACCTTC. It encodes CASSIVVGASGYTF.

This clone has only a few counts. The V and J genes are TRBV19 and TRBJ1-5; 7 bases are a match to TRBD1. Germline assignment: CDR1 LNHDA and CDR2 SQIVND (reference sequence). CDR3 length: 15 residues. The junction had 10 bases not matched to a gene; V was cut back by 7 bases and J by 4 bases. In DNA, the CDR3 is TGTGCCAGTAAGGAGGAGGGCAGGGGGAATCAGCCCCAGCATTTT. It yields the protein CASKEEGRGNQPQHF. The full variable domain, with the rest looked up from reference TRBV19 and TRBJ1-5, is DGGITQSPKYLFRKEGQNVTLSCEQNLNHDAMYWYRQDPGQGLRLIYYSQIVNDFQKGDIAEGYSVSREKKESFPLTVTSAQKNPTAFYLCASKEEGRGNQPQHFGDGTRLSIL.

The V call is TRBV27, the J call TRBJ2-2, with 10 bases matching TRBD2. The CDR3 is made up of 16 amino acids. Germline CDR1 and CDR2: MNHEY and SMNVEV (reference sequence). Trimming removed 4 bases from V and 2 bases from J; junction bases left unmatched: 4. Here the CDR3 DNA reads TGTGCCAGCAGTTCTCAGCGGGGGGGAAACACCGGGGAGCTGTTTTTT. Protein product: CASSSQRGGNTGELFF.

Points on this clone: The sample holds other DNA sequences that translate to the same CDR3. This sequence joins TRBV5-6 and TRBJ2-7; possibly TRBD2 for D (6 bases). Germline-derived CDR1 and CDR2 are SGHDT and YYEEEE. V gave up 5 bases and J gave up 1 base, with 10 bases separating them. The CDR3 extends over 13 amino acids. CDR3 nucleotide sequence: TGTGCCAGCAGTTCCGGGAGTTCCTACGAGCAGTACTTC. Protein product: CASSSGSSYEQYF.

The rearrangement uses TRBV9 and TRBJ1-3; D is ambiguous. The CDR3 extends over 13 amino acids. Trimming left V 4 bases short and J 4 bases short, with 9 bases between. Germline V lookup: CDR1 SGDLS, CDR2 YYNGEE. CDR3 nucleotides: TGTGCCAGCAGCTCCGGACCCGGAAACACCATATATTTT. Amino acid sequence: CASSSGPGNTIYF.

The chain carries TRBV27 and TRBJ1-3, with a weak D call TRBD1 (5 bases). This CDR3 has 15 residues. V was trimmed by 5 bases and J by 4 bases, leaving 15 bases between them. The V gene's germline CDR1 is MNHEY and CDR2 SMNVEV (reference sequence). The chain's CDR3 is CASSPLGEGGNTIYF. CDR3 nucleotide sequence: TGTGCCAGCAGTCCCCTCGGGGAGGGGGGAAACACCATATATTTT.

This chain connects TRBV29-1 to TRBJ1-1, with D possibly being TRBD1 (6 bases). The CDR3 spans 15 residues. The V and J ends lost 2 bases and 8 bases respectively, with 21 bases between them. From germline, CDR1 is SQVTM and CDR2 ANQGSEA. The CDR3 region has the DNA TGCAGCGTTGAAACTCCAGGGGTTGGCAGGGTGGAAGCTTTCTTT. Translation gives CSVETPGVGRVEAFF.

This sequence joins TRBV7-6 and TRBJ1-4; D is uncertain. The V end lost 5 bases, the J end lost 0 bases, and 10 bases lay between the germline ends. The CDR3 totals 15 residues. Germline CDR1 is SGHVS and CDR2 is FNYEAQ. The CDR3 sequence is CASSVRPATNEKLFF. CDR3 nucleotide sequence: TGTGCCAGCAGCGTAAGACCCGCAACTAATGAAAAACTGTTTTTT. The full variable domain, rest sourced from reference TRBV7-6 and TRBJ1-4, is GAGVSQSPRYKVTKRGQDVALRCDPISGHVSLYWYRQALGQGPEFLTYFNYEAQQDKSGLPNDRFSAERPEGSISTLTIQRTEQRDSAMYRCASSVRPATNEKLFFGSGTQLSVL.

The V call is TRBV5-1, the J call TRBJ2-5; 13 bases fit TRBD2. There are 18 residues in the CDR3. CDR1 is SGHRS and CDR2 is YFSETQ in the germline V gene. Trimming removed 0 bases from V and 4 bases from J; junction bases left unmatched: 9. The CDR3 DNA reads as TGCGCCAGCAGCTTGGTATCCAGGACTAGCGGGGGTGTAGAGACCCAGTACTTC. Its translation: CASSLVSRTSGGVETQYF.

The CDR3 region is CASSFQGVQPNYGYTF. CDR3 in DNA: TGTGCCAGCAGCTTCCAGGGGGTACAGCCTAACTATGGCTACACCTTC. The chain has TRBV7-9 and TRBJ1-2; 7 bases agree with TRBD1. V lost 3 bases to trimming and J lost 0 bases; unmatched junction nucleotides: 7. This CDR3 region has 16 residues. Germline CDR1 and CDR2: SEHNR and FQNEAQ (reference sequence).

The chain carries TRBV5-1 and TRBJ2-5; either TRBD1 or TRBD2 may fit D (6 bases each). Looked up from germline, CDR1 is SGHRS and CDR2 is YFSETQ. The CDR3 sequence is 15 residues long. The germline V and J ends were trimmed by 4 bases and 1 base, with 14 bases remaining between them. CDR3: CASSRGQGPQETQYF. CDR3 nucleotides: TGCGCCAGCAGCCGGGGGCAGGGTCCCCAAGAGACCCAGTACTTC.

As to this clone: Distinct nucleotide sequences in the sample also encode this CDR3. V gene TRBV5-6 combines with J gene TRBJ2-7; D is unresolved. The V and J ends lost 1 base and 0 bases respectively, with 2 bases between them. The CDR3 extends over 12 amino acids. The germline V gene has CDR1 SGHDT and CDR2 YYEEEE. CDR3 in DNA: TGTGCCAGCAGCTTGTCCTCCTACGAGCAGTACTTC. It codes for CASSLSSYEQYF.

This clone was picked up one time. This chain joins TRBV7-2 and TRBJ2-7, with 9 bases aligning to TRBD2. The V gene end was trimmed by 4 bases and the J gene end by 4 bases; junction bases not matched to a gene: 5. The V gene's germline CDR1 is SGHTA and CDR2 FQGNSA. The CDR3 length is 14 residues. This chain's CDR3 is CASSWGLAGYEQYF. The CDR3 DNA reads TGTGCCAGCAGCTGGGGGCTAGCGGGGTACGAGCAGTACTTC.

This sequence joins TRBV6-6 and TRBJ2-7, with a tentative D call TRBD1 (5 bases). V lost 7 bases, J lost 2 bases, and 15 bases lay in between. CDR1 and CDR2 (germline): MNHNY, SVGAGI (reference sequence). The CDR3 has 14 residues. CDR3 amino acids: CASILRAGPYEQYF. CDR3 nucleotides: TGTGCCAGCATCTTACGGGCAGGGCCCTACGAGCAGTACTTC.

The chain carries TRBV29-1 and TRBJ1-2; D may be TRBD1 (5 bases). This CDR3 spans 11 amino acids. V lost 4 bases and J 4 bases, leaving 7 bases between the germline ends. Germline V lookup: CDR1 SQVTM, CDR2 ANQGSEA. This CDR3 is CSVVGGYGYTF. CDR3 nucleotide sequence: TGCAGCGTTGTCGGGGGCTATGGCTACACCTTC.

The chain employs TRBV4-1 and TRBJ2-3, with 10 bases aligning to TRBD2. CDR3 length: 15 amino acids. Per the germline V gene, CDR1 is MGHRA and CDR2 is YSYEKL. V shed 3 bases and J 1 base; nucleotides not matched to a gene: 1. The CDR3 is CASSQLAGGTDTQYF. The CDR3 bases are TGCGCCAGCAGCCAGCTAGCGGGAGGCACAGATACGCAGTATTTT.

The genes are TRBV6-1 and TRBJ1-4, with TRBD1 matching 7 bases. CDR3 length equals 17 residues. The germline V gene encodes CDR1 MNHNS and CDR2 SASEGT. The J segment lost 2 bases and the V segment lost 2 bases, leaving 8 bases of the junction unmatched. CDR3 nucleotides: TGTGCCAGCAGTGAACTCCAGGGGGTTGGCACTAATGAAAAACTGTTTTTT. This sequence encodes CASSELQGVGTNEKLFF.

The chain recombines TRBV19 with TRBJ1-5, with 9 bases lining up with TRBD1. In germline, CDR1 is LNHDA, CDR2 SQIVND (reference sequence). The CDR3 sequence is 15 residues long. With V trimmed by 0 bases and J by 4 bases, 1 base remained unmatched. The CDR3 is CASSIEGQGNQPQHF. In DNA form, the CDR3 reads TGTGCCAGTAGTATAGAGGGACAGGGAAATCAGCCCCAGCATTTT.